The 23 T cell receptor beta chains below were found in one sample sequenced in a study of blood T cell repertoires in COVID-19. The table came from immunoSEQ multiplex PCR; TCRdb's copy has only in-frame clones and leaves some out. The data hold about 190,000 clones, with around 86% observed a single time. The sequencing input was PBMCs or T cells enriched from blood (not recorded which). Every receptor here comes from a middle-aged woman in a cohort exposed to, infected with or recovered from COVID-19 (not recorded which).

This clone was seen only once. The chain combines TRBV27 with TRBJ2-3; D unclear. CDR1 and CDR2 from the germline V gene are MNHEY and SMNVEV (reference sequence). This CDR3 comprises 15 residues. Trimming took off 6 bases at V and 0 bases at J, with 13 bases between the two ends. CDR3 in amino acids: CASRLSEFSTDTQYF. DNA for the CDR3: TGTGCCAGCAGACTTTCGGAGTTCAGCACAGATACGCAGTATTTT.

This rearrangement joins TRBV4-2 to TRBJ2-7; the D is unclear. CDR1 LGHNA and CDR2 YNFKEQ come from the germline V gene. This CDR3 comprises 12 residues. Trimming shortened V by 0 bases and J by 7 bases, and 7 bases separated the two germline ends. CDR3 in DNA: TGTGCCAGCAGCCAAGATGCGTTAGAGCAGTACTTC. Its translation is CASSQDALEQYF.

V is TRBV28 and J is TRBJ1-2; D not resolved. Trimming cost V 8 bases and J 5 bases, with 12 bases left between them. The CDR3 consists of 12 residues. The germline gives CDR1 MDHEN, CDR2 SYDVKM. The CDR3 protein is CASLREFYGYTF. CDR3 coding DNA: TGTGCCAGCCTCCGGGAATTTTATGGCTACACCTTC.

The V and J genes are TRBV5-1 and TRBJ2-1, with 11 positions matching TRBD2. Germline CDR1 reads SGHRS; CDR2 reads YFSETQ. The CDR3 consists of 15 residues. Trimming at V came to 4 bases and at J to 6 bases, leaving 6 bases not matched to a gene. The CDR3 coding sequence is TGCGCCAGCAGCCCAGGGACTAGCGGTTTCAATGAGCAGTTCTTC. This codes for CASSPGTSGFNEQFF. The full variable domain, with the rest looked up from reference TRBV5-1 and TRBJ2-1, is KAGVTQTPRYLIKTRGQQVTLSCSPISGHRSVSWYQQTPGQGLQFLFEYFSETQRNKGNFPGRFSGRQFSNSRSEMNVSTLELGDSALYLCASSPGTSGFNEQFFGPGTRLTVL.

Notes on this clone: The same CDR3 can be traced to other DNA sequences in this sample. The rearrangement joins TRBV5-1 to TRBJ1-2; D unresolved. The CDR3 is 14 amino acids. The V gene lost 0 bases and the J gene lost 4 bases, with 10 bases spanning the gap. Germline V gives CDR1 SGHRS, CDR2 YFSETQ. The CDR3: CASSLEPGSYGYTF. Written as DNA, the CDR3 is TGCGCCAGCAGCTTGGAACCGGGAAGCTATGGCTACACCTTC.

CDR3 sequence reads: CATGGEKGVKLFF. In nucleotides, the CDR3 is TGTGCCACCGGGGGGGAGAAGGGTGTAAAACTGTTTTTT. V usage is TRBV15 and J usage is TRBJ1-4, with D perhaps TRBD1 (5 bases). Germline V CDR1 and CDR2: LNHNV, YYDKDF (reference sequence). V shed 8 bases and J shed 10 bases, with 17 bases lying between them. This CDR3 is 13 amino acids long.

J is TRBJ2-7 and V is TRBV2, with 7 nucleotides matching TRBD1. The ends lost 8 bases at V and 2 bases at J; junction bases unmatched: 6. Germline V lookup: CDR1 SNHLY, CDR2 FYNNEI. CDR3 length: 13 amino acids. CDR3 sequence: CASAGTEAYEQYF. The DNA for the CDR3 is TGTGCCAGCGCAGGGACAGAAGCCTACGAGCAGTACTTC. Variable domain in full (rest from reference TRBV2 and TRBJ2-7): EPEVTQTPSHQVTQMGQEVILRCVPISNHLYFYWYRQILGQKVEFLVSFYNNEISEKSEIFDDQFSVERPDGSNFTLKIRSTKLEDSAMYFCASAGTEAYEQYFGPGTRLTVT.

This chain joins TRBV25-1 and TRBJ1-2; the D gene is possibly TRBD1 (5 bases). This CDR3 is built from 13 residues. In germline, CDR1 is MGHDK, CDR2 SYGVNS. V gave up 3 bases and J gave up 4 bases, with 9 bases separating them. CDR3 region: CASSETAFYGYTF. CDR3 nucleotide sequence: TGTGCCAGCAGTGAGACAGCGTTCTATGGCTACACCTTC.

The CDR3 DNA reads TGTGCCTGGGGAAGACAGGGGGTCTCCAATCAGCCCCAGCATTTT. Its translation: CAWGRQGVSNQPQHF. This sequence joins TRBV30 and TRBJ1-5; 9 nucleotides match TRBD1. The CDR3 consists of 15 residues. Germline-derived CDR1 and CDR2 are GTSNPN and SVGIG (reference sequence). V gave up 5 bases and J gave up 3 bases; unmatched junction bases: 8.

V and J are TRBV6-5 and TRBJ2-1, with 7 positions matching TRBD2. V shed 5 bases and J 4 bases; nucleotides not matched to a gene: 8. This CDR3 spans 15 amino acids. Germline CDR1 and CDR2: MNHEY and SVGAGI. CDR3 DNA sequence: TGTGCCAGCAGTCCTCTTAGGACTAGTTACAATGAGCAGTTCTTC. The encoded protein is CASSPLRTSYNEQFF.

The chain links TRBV5-1 to TRBJ1-1; D is uncertain. The CDR3 sequence is 14 residues long. V dropped 4 bases and J dropped 0 bases, with 10 bases sitting between them. CDR1 and CDR2 from the germline V gene are SGHRS and YFSETQ. The CDR3 nucleotides read TGCGCCAGCAGCGGGCGGGGAATGAACACTGAAGCTTTCTTT. This codes for CASSGRGMNTEAFF. Looking up the rest from reference TRBV5-1 and TRBJ1-1 gives the full variable domain: KAGVTQTPRYLIKTRGQQVTLSCSPISGHRSVSWYQQTPGQGLQFLFEYFSETQRNKGNFPGRFSGRQFSNSRSEMNVSTLELGDSALYLCASSGRGMNTEAFFGQGTRLTVV.

This chain uses TRBV5-1 with TRBJ1-1; D possibly corresponds to TRBD1 (5 bases). The CDR3 sequence is 13 residues long. Germline V gene data show CDR1 as SGHRS and CDR2 as YFSETQ. V lost 6 bases to trimming and J lost 5 bases, with 14 bases between them. CDR3 sequence reads: CASKLDSSTEAFF. DNA of the CDR3: TGCGCCAGCAAACTCGACAGCTCAACTGAAGCTTTCTTT.

This clone was seen once. This rearrangement joins TRBV3-1 (or the pseudogene TRBV3-2) to TRBJ2-7; 8 bases align to TRBD2. This CDR3 spans 13 amino acids. Trimming removed 4 bases from V and 4 bases from J; junction bases left unmatched: 3. CDR1 and CDR2 (germline): LGHDT, YNNKEL (reference sequence). The CDR3, as DNA: TGTGCCAGCAGCCCGGGACTAGATTACGAGCAGTACTTC. It translates to CASSPGLDYEQYF.

The chain couples TRBV5-6 to TRBJ1-2; D is possibly TRBD1 (5 bases). There are 15 residues in the CDR3. The germline V gene encodes CDR1 SGHDT and CDR2 YYEEEE. V lost 4 bases and J lost 6, with 19 bases in between. As DNA, the CDR3 is TGTGCCAGCAGCCGTTTTGGTACAGGTCGTAATGGCTACACCTTC. Protein product: CASSRFGTGRNGYTF.

This chain uses TRBV3-1 (or the pseudogene TRBV3-2) with TRBJ2-2; D perhaps matches TRBD2 (6 bases). The CDR3 runs 16 residues. CDR1 and CDR2 from the germline V gene are LGHDT and YNNKEL (reference sequence). The V end lost 1 base, the J end lost 7 bases, and 16 bases lay between the germline ends. CDR3 nucleotides: TGTGCCAGCAGCCAAGGACCTACTAGCTGGGGCGGGGAGCTGTTTTTT. Translation: CASSQGPTSWGGELFF.

This sequence joins TRBV7-2 and TRBJ2-7, with 8 bases identical to TRBD2. The V gene's germline CDR1 is SGHTA and CDR2 FQGNSA. The length of the CDR3 is 15 residues. V shed 4 bases and J 6 bases; nucleotides not matched to a gene: 11. The CDR3 sequence is CASSSRSGTRGEQYF. As DNA, the CDR3 is TGTGCCAGCAGCTCACGCTCCGGGACTAGGGGCGAGCAGTACTTC.

This clone showed up just a few times. V gene TRBV4-1 combines with J gene TRBJ2-7, with D perhaps matching TRBD1 (5 bases). Deletions cut 3 bases from V and 11 bases from J, with 20 bases between. This CDR3 is 14 amino acids long. Germline assignment: CDR1 MGHRA and CDR2 YSYEKL. The CDR3 bases are TGCGCCAGCAGCCACCCACCAAAAGGGGCTCGAAAGTACTTC. Its protein product is CASSHPPKGARKYF.

The J gene is TRBJ1-2, the V gene TRBV10-3; perhaps TRBD1 as D (6 bases). The germline V gene has CDR1 ENHRY and CDR2 SYGVKD. CDR3 length: 12 amino acids. Trimming took 4 bases from V and 6 from J, leaving 9 bases between them. The CDR3 here is CAISVTGHGYTF. The CDR3 bases are TGTGCCATCAGTGTAACAGGGCATGGCTACACCTTC.

The CDR3 DNA reads TGTGCCAGCACTTGTCTTCAGGGCATAGATACGCAGTATTTT. Its protein product is CASTCLQGIDTQYF. This chain uses TRBV21-1 with TRBJ2-3; the D call of TRBD1 is as the table states it, not checked on the DNA. TRBV21-1 is a documented pseudogene. This CDR3 spans 14 amino acids.

The gene calls are TRBV4-3 and TRBJ1-2; the match to TRBD1 covers 10 bases. The CDR3 has 16 amino acids. With V trimmed by 4 bases and J by 4 bases, 9 bases remained unmatched. The germline V gene encodes CDR1 LGHNA and CDR2 YSLEER. This chain's CDR3 is CASSPSGDRGSYGYTF. DNA for the CDR3: TGCGCCAGCAGCCCCAGCGGGGACAGGGGATCCTATGGCTACACCTTC.

The chain links TRBV7-2 to TRBJ1-4, with 9 bases that match TRBD1. CDR3 length: 14 amino acids. The V and J ends lost 4 bases and 5 bases, in that order; junction bases with no gene match: 2. Germline CDR1 and CDR2: SGHTA and FQGNSA. CDR3 sequence: CASSSDRGNEKLFF. The CDR3 DNA reads as TGTGCCAGCAGCTCGGACAGGGGAAATGAAAAACTGTTTTTT.

The chain uses TRBV1 and TRBJ1-1. TRBV1 is given as a pseudogene. There are 14 residues in the CDR3. The CDR3 loop is CTSSQANPNTEAFF. Written as DNA, the CDR3 is TGCACCAGCAGCCAAGCTAATCCGAACACTGAAGCTTTCTTT.

CDR3 bases: TGTGCCAGCAGTAACAGGCAGGGAGAAAAACTGTTTTTT. This sequence encodes CASSNRQGEKLFF. This chain uses TRBV5-5 with TRBJ1-4; D might be TRBD1 (5 bases). The germline gives CDR1 SGHKS, CDR2 YYEKEE (reference sequence). With 5 bases removed from V and 8 bases from J, the gap between germline ends came to 13 bases. The CDR3 covers 13 residues.